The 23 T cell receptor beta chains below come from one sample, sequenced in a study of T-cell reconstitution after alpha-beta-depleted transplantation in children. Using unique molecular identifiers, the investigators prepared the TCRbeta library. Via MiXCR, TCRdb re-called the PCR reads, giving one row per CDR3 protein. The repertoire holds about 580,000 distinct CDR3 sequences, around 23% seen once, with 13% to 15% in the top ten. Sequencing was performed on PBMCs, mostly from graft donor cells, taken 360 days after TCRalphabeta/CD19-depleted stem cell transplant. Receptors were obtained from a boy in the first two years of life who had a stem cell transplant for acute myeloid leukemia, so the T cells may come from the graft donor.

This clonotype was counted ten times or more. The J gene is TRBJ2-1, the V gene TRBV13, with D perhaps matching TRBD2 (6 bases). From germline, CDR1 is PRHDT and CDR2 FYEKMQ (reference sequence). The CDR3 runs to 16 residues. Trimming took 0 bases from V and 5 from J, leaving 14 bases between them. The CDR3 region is CASSLGLARKHNEQFF. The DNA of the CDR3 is TGTGCCAGCAGCTTAGGACTAGCTCGGAAACACAATGAGCAGTTCTTC.

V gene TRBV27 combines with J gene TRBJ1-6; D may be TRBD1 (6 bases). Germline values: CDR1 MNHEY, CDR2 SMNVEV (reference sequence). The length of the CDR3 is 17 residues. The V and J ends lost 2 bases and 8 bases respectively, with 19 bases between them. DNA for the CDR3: TGTGCCAGCAGTTTAATCGGGACATCCTATTTGGATTCACCCCTCCACTTT. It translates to CASSLIGTSYLDSPLHF.

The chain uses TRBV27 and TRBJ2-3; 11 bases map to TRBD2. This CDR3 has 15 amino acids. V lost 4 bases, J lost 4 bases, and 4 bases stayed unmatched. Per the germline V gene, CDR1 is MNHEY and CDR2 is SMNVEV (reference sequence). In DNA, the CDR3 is TGTGCCAGCAGTTATCGGACTAGCGGGTCAGATACGCAGTATTTT. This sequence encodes CASSYRTSGSDTQYF.

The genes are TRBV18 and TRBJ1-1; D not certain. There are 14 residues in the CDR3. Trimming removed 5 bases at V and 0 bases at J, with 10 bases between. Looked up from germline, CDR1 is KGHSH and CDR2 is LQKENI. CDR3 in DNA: TGTGCCAGCTCAGCATTAGAGATGAACACTGAAGCTTTCTTT. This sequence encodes CASSALEMNTEAFF. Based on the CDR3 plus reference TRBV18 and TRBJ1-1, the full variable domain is NAGVMQNPRHLVRRRGQEARLRCSPMKGHSHVYWYRQLPEEGLKFMVYLQKENIIDESGMPKERFSAEFPKEGPSILRIQQVVRGDSAAYFCASSALEMNTEAFFGQGTRLTVV.

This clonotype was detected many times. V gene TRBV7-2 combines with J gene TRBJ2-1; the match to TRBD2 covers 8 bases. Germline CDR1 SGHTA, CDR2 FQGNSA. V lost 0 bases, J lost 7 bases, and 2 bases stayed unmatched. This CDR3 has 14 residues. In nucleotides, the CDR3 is TGTGCCAGCAGCTTAGCCGGGGGGGCTAATGAGCAGTTCTTC. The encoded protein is CASSLAGGANEQFF.

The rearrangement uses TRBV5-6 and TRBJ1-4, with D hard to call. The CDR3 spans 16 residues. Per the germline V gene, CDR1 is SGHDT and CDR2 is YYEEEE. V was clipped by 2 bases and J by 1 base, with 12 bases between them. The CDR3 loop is CASSLRRQQTNEKLFF. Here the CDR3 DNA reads TGTGCCAGCAGCTTACGGCGCCAACAAACTAATGAAAAACTGTTTTTT.

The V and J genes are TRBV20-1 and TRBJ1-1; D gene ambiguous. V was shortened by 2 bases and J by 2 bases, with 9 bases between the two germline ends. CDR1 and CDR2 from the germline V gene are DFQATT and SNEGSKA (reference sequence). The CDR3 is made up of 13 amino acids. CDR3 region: CSARNGYNTEAFF. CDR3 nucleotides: TGCAGTGCTAGAAATGGGTACAACACTGAAGCTTTCTTT.

CDR3 residues: CSANTGGYGYGYTF. The CDR3 DNA reads TGCAGTGCTAACACAGGGGGCTATGGCTATGGCTACACCTTC. The rearrangement uses TRBV20-1 and TRBJ1-2; 9 bases line up with TRBD1. V lost 4 bases, J lost 4 bases, and 7 bases stayed unmatched. This CDR3 region has 14 residues. CDR1 is DFQATT and CDR2 is SNEGSKA in the germline V gene (reference sequence).

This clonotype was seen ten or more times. CDR3 nucleotide sequence: TGTGCCAGCTGCAAGACAGGGGCGAACAATGAGCAGTTCTTC. Translation gives CASCKTGANNEQFF. The rearrangement uses TRBV12-3 or TRBV12-4 and TRBJ2-1; 8 bases map to TRBD1. The J segment lost 5 bases and the V segment lost 8 bases, leaving 8 bases of the junction unmatched. The CDR3 totals 14 residues.

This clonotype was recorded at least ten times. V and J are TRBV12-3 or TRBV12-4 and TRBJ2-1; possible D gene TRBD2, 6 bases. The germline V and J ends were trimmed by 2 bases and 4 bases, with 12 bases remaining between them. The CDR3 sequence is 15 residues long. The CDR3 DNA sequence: TGTGCCAGCAGTTTACATGCGGGACCGTACAATGAGCAGTTCTTC. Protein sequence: CASSLHAGPYNEQFF.

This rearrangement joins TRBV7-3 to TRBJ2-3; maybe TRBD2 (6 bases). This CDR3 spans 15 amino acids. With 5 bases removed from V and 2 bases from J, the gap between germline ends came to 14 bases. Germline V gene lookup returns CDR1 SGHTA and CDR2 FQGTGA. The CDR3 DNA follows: TGTGCCAGCAGCAACGGGGGATATACCACAGATACGCAGTATTTT. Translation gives CASSNGGYTTDTQYF.

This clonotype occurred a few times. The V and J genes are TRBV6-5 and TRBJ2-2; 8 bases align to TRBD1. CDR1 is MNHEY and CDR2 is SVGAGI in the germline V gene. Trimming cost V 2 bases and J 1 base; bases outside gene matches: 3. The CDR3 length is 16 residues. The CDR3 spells CASSYAGQGNTGELFF. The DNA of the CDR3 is TGTGCCAGCAGTTACGCAGGACAGGGGAACACCGGGGAGCTGTTTTTT.

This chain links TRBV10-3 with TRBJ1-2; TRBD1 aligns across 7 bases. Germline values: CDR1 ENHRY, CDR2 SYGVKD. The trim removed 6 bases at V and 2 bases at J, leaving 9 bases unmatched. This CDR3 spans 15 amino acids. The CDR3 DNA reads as TGTGCCATCAGGAACCAGACAGGGAGAAACTATGGCTACACCTTC. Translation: CAIRNQTGRNYGYTF.

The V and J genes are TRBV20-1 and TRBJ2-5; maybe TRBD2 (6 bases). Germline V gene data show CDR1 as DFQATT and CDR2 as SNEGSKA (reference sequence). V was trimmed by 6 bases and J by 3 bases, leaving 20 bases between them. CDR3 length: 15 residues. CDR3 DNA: TGCAGTGCCCGGCCCCCGGGACTCTGGGAAGAGACCCAGTACTTC. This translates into CSARPPGLWEETQYF.

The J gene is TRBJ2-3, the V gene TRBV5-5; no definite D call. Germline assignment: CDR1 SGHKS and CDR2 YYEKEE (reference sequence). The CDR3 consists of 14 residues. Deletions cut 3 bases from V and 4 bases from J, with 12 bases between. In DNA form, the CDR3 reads TGTGCCAGCAGCTACATCTCGGGCCCAGATACGCAGTATTTT. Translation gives CASSYISGPDTQYF.

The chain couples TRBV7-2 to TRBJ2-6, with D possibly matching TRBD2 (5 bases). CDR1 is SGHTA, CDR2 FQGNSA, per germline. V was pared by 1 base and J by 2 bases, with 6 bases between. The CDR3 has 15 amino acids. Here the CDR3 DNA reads TGTGCCAGCAGCTTAGGAGGGCCTGGGGCCAACGTCCTGACTTTC. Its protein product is CASSLGGPGANVLTF.

The CDR3 loop reads CASKMGQGSASSYNEQFF. The CDR3 nucleotides read TGTGCCAGTAAGATGGGACAGGGGTCCGCTAGCTCCTACAATGAGCAGTTCTTC. The chain carries TRBV19 and TRBJ2-1, with 10 bases that match TRBD1. Germline loops: CDR1 LNHDA, CDR2 SQIVND (reference sequence). CDR3 length equals 18 residues. With V trimmed by 7 bases and J by 0 bases, 12 bases remained unmatched.

The DNA for the CDR3 is TGTGCCACAGCAGGGCCCTCGAACATTCAGTACTTC. Residues: CATAGPSNIQYF. V and J are TRBV12-3 or TRBV12-4 and TRBJ2-4, with a possible D match to TRBD1 (5 bases). The CDR3 runs 12 residues. V was cut by 10 bases and J by 7 bases, with 14 bases left in between.

The CDR3 coding sequence is TGTGCTAGTGGTTTTACAGGGTCCGAAATGGACACTGAAGCTTTCTTT. Encoded protein: CASGFTGSEMDTEAFF. The chain is built from TRBV12-5 and TRBJ1-1; D perhaps matches TRBD1 (6 bases). CDR1 and CDR2 (germline): LGHNT, FRNRAP. The germline V and J ends were trimmed by 3 bases and 3 bases, with 17 bases remaining between them. This CDR3 has 16 residues.

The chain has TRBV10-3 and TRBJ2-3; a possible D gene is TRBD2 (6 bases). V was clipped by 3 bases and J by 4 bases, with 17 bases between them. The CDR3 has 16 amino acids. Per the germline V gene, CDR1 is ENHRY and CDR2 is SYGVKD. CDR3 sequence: CAISDPPGLPSDTQYF. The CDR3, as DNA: TGTGCCATCAGTGACCCCCCGGGACTCCCCTCAGATACGCAGTATTTT.

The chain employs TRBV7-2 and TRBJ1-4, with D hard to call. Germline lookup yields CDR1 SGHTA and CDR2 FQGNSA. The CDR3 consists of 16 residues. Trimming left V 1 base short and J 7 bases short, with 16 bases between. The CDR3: CASSLVGTVTSEKLFF. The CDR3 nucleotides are TGTGCCAGCAGCTTAGTAGGAACAGTGACGAGTGAAAAACTGTTTTTT.

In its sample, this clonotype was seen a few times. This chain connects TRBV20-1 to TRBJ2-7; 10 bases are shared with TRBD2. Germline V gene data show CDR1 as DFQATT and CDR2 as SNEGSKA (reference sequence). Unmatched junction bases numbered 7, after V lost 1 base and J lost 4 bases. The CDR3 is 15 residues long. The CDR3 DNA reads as TGCAGTGCTAGAGGGGTAGCGGGGGGATTATACGAGCAGTACTTC. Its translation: CSARGVAGGLYEQYF.

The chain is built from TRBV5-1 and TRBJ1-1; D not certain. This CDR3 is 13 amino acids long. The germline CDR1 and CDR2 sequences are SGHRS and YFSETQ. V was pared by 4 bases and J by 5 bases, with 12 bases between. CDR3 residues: CASSLGWPTEAFF. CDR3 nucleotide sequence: TGCGCCAGCAGCCTTGGATGGCCGACTGAAGCTTTCTTT.